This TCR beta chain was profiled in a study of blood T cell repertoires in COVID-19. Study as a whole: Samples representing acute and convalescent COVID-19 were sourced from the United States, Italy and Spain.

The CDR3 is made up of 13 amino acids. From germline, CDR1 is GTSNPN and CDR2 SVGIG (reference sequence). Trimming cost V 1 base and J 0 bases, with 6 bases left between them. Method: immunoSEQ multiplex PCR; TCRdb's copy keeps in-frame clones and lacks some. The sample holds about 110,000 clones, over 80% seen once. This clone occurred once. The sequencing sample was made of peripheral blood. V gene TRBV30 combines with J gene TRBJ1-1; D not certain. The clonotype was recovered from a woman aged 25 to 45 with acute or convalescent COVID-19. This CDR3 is CAWSENLNTEAFF. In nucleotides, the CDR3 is TGTGCCTGGAGTGAGAACTTGAACACTGAAGCTTTCTTT.